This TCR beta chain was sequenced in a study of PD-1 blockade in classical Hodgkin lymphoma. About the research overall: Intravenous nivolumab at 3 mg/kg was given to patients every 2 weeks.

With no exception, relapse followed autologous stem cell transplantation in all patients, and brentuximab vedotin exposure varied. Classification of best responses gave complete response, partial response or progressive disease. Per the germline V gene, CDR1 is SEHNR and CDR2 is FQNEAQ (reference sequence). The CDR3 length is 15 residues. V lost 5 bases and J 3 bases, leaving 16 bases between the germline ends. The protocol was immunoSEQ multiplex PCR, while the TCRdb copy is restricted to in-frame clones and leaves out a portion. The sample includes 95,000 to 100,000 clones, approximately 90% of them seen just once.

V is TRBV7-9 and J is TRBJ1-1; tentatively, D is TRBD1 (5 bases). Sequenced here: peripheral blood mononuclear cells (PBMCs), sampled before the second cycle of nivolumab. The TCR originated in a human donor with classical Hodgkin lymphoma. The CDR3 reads CASSPRGGEDTEAFF. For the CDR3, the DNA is TGTGCCAGCAGCCCCCGGGGGGGGGAAGACACTGAAGCTTTCTTT.